A single sample gave rise to the 15 T cell receptor beta chains below, sequenced in a study of beta chain features in type 1 diabetes. The study's findings and limits: For Type 1 diabetes patients, all four CD4+ subsets carried TCRB CDR3s that were moderately but significantly shorter.

Of the isolated RNA, all was reverse transcribed, and so the sequenced material was expressed TCRB transcripts. The table came from immunoSEQ multiplex PCR; TCRdb's copy has only in-frame clones and leaves some out. The sample carries 400,000 or so clones, roughly a tenth recorded once. These receptors have no known antigen. What was sequenced was central memory CD4+ T cells from blood. The receptors shown here come from a man under 40 with type 1 diabetes.

The chain has TRBV19 and TRBJ1-5, with TRBD1 identical over 8 bases. The CDR3 extends over 16 amino acids. Germline CDR1 is LNHDA and CDR2 is SQIVND (reference sequence). Trimming cost V 5 bases and J 4 bases; bases outside gene matches: 10. CDR3 sequence: CASSLDPDRENQPQHF. The CDR3 nucleotides read TGTGCCAGTAGTTTGGACCCGGACAGGGAGAATCAGCCCCAGCATTTT.

V usage is TRBV29-1 and J usage is TRBJ2-7; TRBD1 matches 7 bases. The CDR3 is made up of 14 amino acids. Germline lookup yields CDR1 SQVTM and CDR2 ANQGSEA. Trimming removed 4 bases from V and 5 bases from J; junction bases left unmatched: 11. CDR3 bases: TGCAGCGTTGGGCTTCCAGACAGGGATCACGAGCAGTACTTC. Its translation is CSVGLPDRDHEQYF.

This clone showed up just a few times. The chain is built from TRBV30 and TRBJ2-1; 13 nucleotides align to TRBD2. CDR3 length: 12 residues. J was trimmed by 8 bases and V by 5 bases; bases with no gene match: 0. Germline values: CDR1 GTSNPN, CDR2 SVGIG (reference sequence). The CDR3 nucleotides read TGTGCCTGGGGACTAGCGGGAGATGAGCAGTTCTTC. Translation: CAWGLAGDEQFF.

The rearrangement uses TRBV6-5 and TRBJ2-4; TRBD2 might be the D (5 bases). This CDR3 region has 13 residues. Trimming cost V 8 bases and J 0 bases, with 8 bases left between them. The germline gives CDR1 MNHEY, CDR2 SVGAGI. CDR3 amino acids: CASAGPAKNIQYF. CDR3 nucleotides: TGTGCCAGCGCGGGCCCAGCCAAAAACATTCAGTACTTC.

This chain links TRBV6-6 with TRBJ1-5; TRBD1 agrees at 8 bases. CDR1 is MNHNY, CDR2 SVGAGI, per germline (reference sequence). This CDR3 has 14 residues. With V trimmed by 5 bases and J by 6 bases, 6 bases remained unmatched. CDR3 region: CASSLGTGGQPQHF. CDR3 sequence (DNA): TGTGCCAGCAGTCTCGGGACAGGAGGTCAGCCCCAGCATTTT.

V and J are TRBV5-6 and TRBJ2-5; a possible D gene is TRBD1 (7 bases). This CDR3 contains 13 residues. Trimming took 0 bases from V and 9 from J, leaving 12 bases between them. Germline values: CDR1 SGHDT, CDR2 YYEEEE. DNA for the CDR3: TGTGCCAGCAGCTTGGTTAGCAGGGGGGCCCAGTACTTC. Amino acids: CASSLVSRGAQYF.

The V gene is TRBV28, the J gene TRBJ2-1; possibly TRBD1 for D (5 bases). The CDR3 spans 12 residues. Trimming shortened V by 6 bases and J by 5 bases, and 8 bases separated the two germline ends. CDR1 is MDHEN and CDR2 is SYDVKM in the germline V gene. CDR3 sequence reads: CASSKGDNEQFF. The DNA for the CDR3 is TGTGCCAGCAGCAAAGGGGACAATGAGCAGTTCTTC. Together with reference TRBV28 and TRBJ2-1, the CDR3 gives the full variable domain: DVKVTQSSRYLVKRTGEKVFLECVQDMDHENMFWYRQDPGLGLRLIYFSYDVKMKEKGDIPEGYSVSREKKERFSLILESASTNQTSMYLCASSKGDNEQFFGPGTRLTVL.

The J gene is TRBJ2-7, the V gene TRBV9, with D perhaps TRBD1 (5 bases). The CDR3 loop spans 13 amino acids. Germline assignment: CDR1 SGDLS and CDR2 YYNGEE. Trimming left V 4 bases short and J 6 bases short, with 14 bases between. This CDR3 reads CASSFGPDSEQYF. DNA for the CDR3: TGTGCCAGCAGCTTTGGGCCCGACAGCGAGCAGTACTTC.

This clone was recorded at least ten times. The genes are TRBV2 and TRBJ1-4; TRBD1 is a possible D gene (5 bases). The CDR3 runs 14 residues. Germline lookup yields CDR1 SNHLY and CDR2 FYNNEI. The V gene lost 5 bases and the J gene lost 7 bases, with 14 bases spanning the gap. CDR3 sequence (DNA): TGTGCCAGCAGTATCCGGGACGGAGGTGAAAAACTGTTTTTT. It is translated as CASSIRDGGEKLFF.

This rearrangement joins TRBV7-2 to TRBJ2-1; no clear D. This CDR3 region has 12 residues. Germline assignment: CDR1 SGHTA and CDR2 FQGNSA. V lost 7 bases, J lost 8 bases, and 12 bases lay in between. The CDR3 loop reads CASTQRLYEQFF. CDR3 nucleotide sequence: TGTGCCAGCACCCAGAGACTCTATGAGCAGTTCTTC.

The CDR3 loop reads CASSLAMQGAGTQYF. In nucleotides, the CDR3 is TGTGCCAGCAGCTTAGCGATGCAGGGGGCGGGGACCCAGTACTTC. The J gene is TRBJ2-5, the V gene TRBV5-4, with 8 bases identical to TRBD1. This CDR3 has 15 amino acids. V shed 2 bases and J 7 bases; nucleotides not matched to a gene: 10. CDR1 SGHNT and CDR2 YYREEE come from the germline V gene (reference sequence).

The chain combines TRBV7-8 with TRBJ1-5; no clear D. The CDR3 length is 14 residues. Germline CDR1 SGHVS, CDR2 FQNEAQ. V was trimmed by 1 base and J by 0 bases, leaving 4 bases between them. The chain's CDR3 is CASSLGDSNQPQHF. The CDR3 nucleotides are TGTGCCAGCAGCTTAGGGGATAGCAATCAGCCCCAGCATTTT.

This clone appeared a few times. The CDR3 spells CASSSRNKPNEQYF. The CDR3 nucleotides are TGTGCCAGCAGTTCCCGGAACAAGCCCAACGAGCAGTACTTC. This chain links TRBV28 with TRBJ2-7; D is unclear. CDR3 length: 14 amino acids. CDR1 and CDR2 (germline): MDHEN, SYDVKM. Trimming removed 4 bases from V and 5 bases from J, with 15 bases in between.

In its sample, this clone was seen a few times. The chain couples TRBV28 to TRBJ2-5, with D possibly TRBD2 on 5 matching bases. Near its end, the DNA agrees better with TRBJ2-7, so the J call may be wrong. Germline V lookup: CDR1 MDHEN, CDR2 SYDVKM. This CDR3 contains 14 residues. CDR3 DNA: TGTGCCAGCAGTTCCCCCGGAGTCCGGGGCGAGCAGTACTTC. It translates to CASSSPGVRGEQYF.

This clone was counted a few times. The CDR3 bases are TGCGCCAGCAGCTTGGAAGACTCCTACGAGCAGTACTTC. Protein: CASSLEDSYEQYF. The chain links TRBV5-1 to TRBJ2-7; D is uncertain. The CDR3 length is 13 residues. Trimming took off 0 bases at V and 0 bases at J, with 4 bases between the two ends. Germline V gene lookup returns CDR1 SGHRS and CDR2 YFSETQ.